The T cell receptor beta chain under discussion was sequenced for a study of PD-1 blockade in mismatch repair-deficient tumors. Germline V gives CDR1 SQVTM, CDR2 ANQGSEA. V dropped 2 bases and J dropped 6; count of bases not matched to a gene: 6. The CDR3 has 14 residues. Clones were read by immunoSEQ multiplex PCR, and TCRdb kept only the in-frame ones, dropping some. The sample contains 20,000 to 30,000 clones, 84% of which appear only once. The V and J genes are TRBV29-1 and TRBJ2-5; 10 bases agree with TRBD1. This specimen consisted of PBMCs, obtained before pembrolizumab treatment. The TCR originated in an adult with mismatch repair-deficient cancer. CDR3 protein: CSVELWTGGKTQYF. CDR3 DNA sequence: TGCAGCGTTGAACTATGGACAGGGGGGAAGACCCAGTACTTC.